This T cell receptor beta chain was profiled in a study of T cells in Graves' hyperthyroidism and ophthalmopathy. Notes on the study in general: Ophthalmopathy and stable hyperthyroidism were told apart by a 13 V-J model. Blood also held most thyroid clonotypes expanded beyond 0.001.

TCR beta CDR3 regions were amplified from RNA. Carried out on the TCR CDR3, a first-round RT-PCR used the HTBI primer set. TCRdb reprocessed the multiplex PCR reads with MiXCR, giving one entry per CDR3 protein. The sample has almost 600,000 distinct CDR3 sequences, about 45% seen once. Turning to this clonotype: Its matching antigen is unknown.

A lack of ophthalmopathy progression within 18 months defined stable Graves' hyperthyroidism. Not enrolled were patients with uncontrolled infection, other autoimmune disease, pregnancy or lactation. Germline V gene sequence: CDR1 MGHRA, CDR2 YSYEKL. The CDR3 extends over 18 amino acids. V lost 1 base, J lost 6 bases, and 21 bases lay in between. Sample: peripheral blood or thyroid tissue (not recorded which). This chain uses TRBV4-1 with TRBJ2-2; D gene unclear. The source is a woman younger than 30 with Graves' hyperthyroidism. Here the CDR3 reads CASSQGIGIATRAGELFF. The CDR3 DNA reads TGCGCCAGCAGCCAAGGTATAGGGATCGCTACTCGGGCCGGGGAGCTGTTTTTT.